These 26 T cell receptor beta chains share one sample of origin, sequenced in a study of T cell responses to AZD1222 COVID-19 vaccine. TCRdb's copy holds only in-frame clones and misses some; the assay was immunoSEQ multiplex PCR. Among about 78,000 clones listed, approximately 88% were seen once. This sample comprised peripheral blood, obtained on day 0 of MenACWY control vaccination. The source is an adult in good health.

The chain couples TRBV12-5 to TRBJ1-1, with TRBD1 as a possible D gene (5 bases). CDR1 LGHNT and CDR2 FRNRAP come from the germline V gene. Trimming pared 1 base from V and 6 bases from J, leaving 9 bases between. The CDR3 runs 13 residues. The CDR3 reads CASGLAGSSEAFF. CDR3 sequence (DNA): TGTGCTAGTGGTTTGGCAGGGAGTTCTGAAGCTTTCTTT. Combining the CDR3 with reference TRBV12-5 and TRBJ1-1 gives the whole variable domain DARVTQTPRHKVTEMGQEVTMRCQPILGHNTVFWYRQTMMQGLELLAYFRNRAPLDDSGMPKDRFSAEMPDATLATLKIQPSEPRDSAVYFCASGLAGSSEAFFGQGTRLTVV.

The chain has TRBV2 and TRBJ1-2, with 7 bases identical to TRBD1. With 4 bases clipped from V and 4 bases from J, the junction kept 6 bases outside the gene matches. Germline CDR1 is SNHLY and CDR2 is FYNNEI. This CDR3 has 14 amino acids. This CDR3 reads CASSVEGATYGYTF. For the CDR3, the DNA is TGTGCCAGCAGTGTGGAGGGGGCGACCTATGGCTACACCTTC.

This clone is a singleton in its sample. This chain joins TRBV6-1 and TRBJ1-5, with 10 nucleotides matching TRBD1. There are 20 residues in the CDR3. J was trimmed by 4 bases and V by 4 bases; bases with no gene match: 19. Germline loops: CDR1 MNHNS, CDR2 SASEGT. The CDR3 DNA reads as TGTGCCAGCAGTGCGGTAGGGGACAGGGGACAATTTGGCTATAATCAGCCCCAGCATTTT. This translates into CASSAVGDRGQFGYNQPQHF.

This clone was recorded once. The CDR3 DNA is TGTGCCAGCAGCGCTCCGGGACTCCGGCCGTATGGCTACACCTTC. This encodes CASSAPGLRPYGYTF. This chain uses TRBV7-9 with TRBJ1-2, with D maybe TRBD1 (5 bases). CDR3 length: 15 residues. Trimming stripped 5 bases from V and 5 bases from J, with 18 bases between. Per germline, CDR1 SEHNR and CDR2 FQNEAQ (reference sequence).

This sequence joins TRBV5-1 and TRBJ2-3; 11 positions match TRBD2. Germline V gene sequence: CDR1 SGHRS, CDR2 YFSETQ. V was pared by 0 bases and J by 2 bases, with 2 bases of the junction left unmatched. The CDR3 runs 16 residues. Written as DNA, the CDR3 is TGCGCCAGCAGCTTGGAGACTAGCGGGATCACAGATACGCAGTATTTT. Amino acid sequence: CASSLETSGITDTQYF.

This clone was seen once. The genes are TRBV11-3 and TRBJ1-2; D unresolved. The CDR3 length is 14 residues. The germline V and J ends were trimmed by 10 bases and 0 bases, with 15 bases remaining between them. CDR1 and CDR2 from the germline V gene are SGHNT and YENEEA. The CDR3 loop is CAIREGQSNYGYTF. DNA for the CDR3: TGTGCCATCCGGGAGGGCCAATCTAACTATGGCTACACCTTC.

The chain employs TRBV19 and TRBJ2-5; D call uncertain. Trimming cost V 2 bases and J 4 bases, with 11 bases left between them. Per the germline V gene, CDR1 is LNHDA and CDR2 is SQIVND (reference sequence). This CDR3 has 14 amino acids. CDR3 nucleotide sequence: TGTGCCAGTAGTATACGCTCTGGGCGAGAGACCCAGTACTTC. Its translation is CASSIRSGRETQYF.

V is TRBV25-1 and J is TRBJ1-3; D is uncertain. The germline gives CDR1 MGHDK, CDR2 SYGVNS. This CDR3 region has 12 residues. The V gene lost 9 bases and the J gene lost 1 base, with 7 bases spanning the gap. The CDR3 DNA follows: TGTGCCAGTACCTCATCTGGAAACACCATATATTTT. It yields the protein CASTSSGNTIYF.

The V and J genes are TRBV27 and TRBJ1-5; D perhaps matches TRBD1 (5 bases). Trimming removed 5 bases at V and 1 base at J, with 12 bases between. The CDR3 is 15 amino acids. The germline V gene has CDR1 MNHEY and CDR2 SMNVEV (reference sequence). Here the CDR3 reads CASSPSGRSNQPQHF. For the CDR3, the DNA is TGTGCCAGCAGTCCCTCGGGACGAAGCAATCAGCCCCAGCATTTT.

V usage is TRBV6-2 or TRBV6-3 and J usage is TRBJ1-5; 7 nucleotides agree with TRBD1. Germline CDR1 is MNHEY and CDR2 is SVGEGT. Trimming took 3 bases from V and 6 from J; bases not matched to a gene: 8. The CDR3 spans 15 residues. The CDR3 coding sequence is TGTGCCAGCAGTTATACGGGGACAGACGTTCAGCCCCAGCATTTT. As protein: CASSYTGTDVQPQHF.

This clone was recorded once. This chain links TRBV7-9 with TRBJ1-2, with D tentatively TRBD1 (5 bases). There are 15 residues in the CDR3. In germline, CDR1 is SEHNR, CDR2 FQNEAQ (reference sequence). Between the trimmed V and J ends, which lost 0 bases and 3 bases, there was a span of 11 bases. The CDR3 coding sequence is TGTGCCAGCAGCTTAGCAGGGGAGGACTACTATGGCTACACCTTC. Amino acid sequence: CASSLAGEDYYGYTF.

This chain joins TRBV19 and TRBJ1-4; D call uncertain. The CDR3 runs to 15 residues. The V gene's germline CDR1 is LNHDA and CDR2 SQIVND (reference sequence). Deletions cut 5 bases from V and 0 bases from J, with 10 bases between. CDR3 sequence reads: CASSSPVATNEKLFF. CDR3 DNA: TGTGCCAGTAGTTCCCCAGTGGCAACTAATGAAAAACTGTTTTTT. Full variable domain (missing parts from reference TRBV19 and TRBJ1-4): DGGITQSPKYLFRKEGQNVTLSCEQNLNHDAMYWYRQDPGQGLRLIYYSQIVNDFQKGDIAEGYSVSREKKESFPLTVTSAQKNPTAFYLCASSSPVATNEKLFFGSGTQLSVL.

The chain links TRBV11-2 to TRBJ2-3; 13 positions match TRBD2. This CDR3 contains 17 residues. Germline-derived CDR1 and CDR2 are SGHAT and FQNNGV. V shed 1 base and J 6 bases; nucleotides not matched to a gene: 7. The CDR3 bases are TGTGCCAGCAGCTTAGCCATACTAGCGGGGGGGATGGATACGCAGTATTTT. Its protein is CASSLAILAGGMDTQYF.

In this sample, this clone turned up once. The rearrangement uses TRBV27 and TRBJ2-2; D is perhaps TRBD2 (5 bases). CDR1 and CDR2 (germline): MNHEY, SMNVEV (reference sequence). Trimming removed 6 bases from V and 3 bases from J, with 5 bases in between. There are 12 residues in the CDR3. CDR3 nucleotide sequence: TGTGCCAGCAGGCGGGACACCGGGGAGCTGTTTTTT. This sequence encodes CASRRDTGELFF.

This clone appeared a single time. The gene calls are TRBV7-9 and TRBJ2-2; no clear D gene. V lost 5 bases to trimming and J lost 7 bases, with 11 bases between them. The CDR3 sequence is 13 residues long. Germline CDR1 and CDR2: SEHNR and FQNEAQ (reference sequence). The CDR3: CASSAVWVGELFF. DNA of the CDR3: TGTGCCAGCAGCGCCGTTTGGGTCGGGGAGCTGTTTTTT.

The chain links TRBV4-1 to TRBJ2-2, with TRBD1 identical over 7 bases. The CDR3 is made up of 17 amino acids. Germline trimming cut 1 base from V and 1 base from J; bases unmatched to any gene: 6. Germline V gives CDR1 MGHRA, CDR2 YSYEKL. This chain's CDR3 is CASSQGVRQGNTGELFF. CDR3 DNA: TGCGCCAGCAGCCAAGGCGTACGACAGGGGAACACCGGGGAGCTGTTTTTT.

The V and J genes are TRBV9 and TRBJ1-1; D is unresolved. CDR1 SGDLS and CDR2 YYNGEE come from the germline V gene. V lost 0 bases and J lost 5, with 11 bases in between. CDR3 length equals 14 residues. The CDR3 coding sequence is TGTGCCAGCAGCGTAGGTCTGGTGAGGACTGAAGCTTTCTTT. Protein: CASSVGLVRTEAFF.

The rearrangement uses TRBV4-3 and TRBJ2-7, with D possibly matching TRBD1 (5 bases). V was pared by 0 bases and J by 3 bases, with 9 bases between. The germline V gene has CDR1 LGHNA and CDR2 YSLEER. This CDR3 region has 14 residues. CDR3 residues: CASSQDAQGYEQYF. CDR3 in DNA: TGCGCCAGCAGCCAAGACGCCCAGGGCTACGAGCAGTACTTC.

CDR3 residues: CASSLVGGSNQPQHF. CDR3 nucleotide sequence: TGTGCCAGCAGCTTAGTGGGGGGTAGCAATCAGCCCCAGCATTTT. The chain joins TRBV7-2 to TRBJ1-5, with D possibly being TRBD1 (5 bases). Germline V lookup: CDR1 SGHTA, CDR2 FQGNSA. This CDR3 has 15 residues. The V end was cut by 1 base, the J end by 0 bases, with 7 bases between.

V gene TRBV15 combines with J gene TRBJ1-1; 7 positions agree with TRBD1. CDR3 length equals 15 residues. In germline, CDR1 is LNHNV, CDR2 YYDKDF (reference sequence). The ends lost 4 bases at V and 3 bases at J; junction bases unmatched: 8. This CDR3 is CATSKTNRGDTEAFF. As DNA, the CDR3 is TGTGCCACCAGCAAAACGAACAGGGGAGACACTGAAGCTTTCTTT.

The gene calls are TRBV7-9 and TRBJ2-7; a possible D gene is TRBD2 (7 bases). V was trimmed by 3 bases and J by 6 bases, leaving 12 bases between them. The CDR3 extends over 13 amino acids. Germline V gives CDR1 SEHNR, CDR2 FQNEAQ (reference sequence). The CDR3 here is CASSFTGGGEQYF. CDR3 coding DNA: TGTGCCAGCAGCTTCACGGGGGGCGGCGAGCAGTACTTC.

This clone came up once. The CDR3 here is CASSEVGIAYEQYF. The CDR3 coding sequence is TGTGCCAGCAGTGAAGTGGGCATAGCCTACGAGCAGTACTTC. The gene calls are TRBV6-1 and TRBJ2-7; D call uncertain. This CDR3 comprises 14 residues. Germline V lookup: CDR1 MNHNS, CDR2 SASEGT. The ends were cut back, 1 base at V and 2 bases at J, with 9 bases in the middle.

V usage is TRBV3-1 (or the pseudogene TRBV3-2) and J usage is TRBJ1-3; no firm D call. Germline V gene data show CDR1 as LGHDT and CDR2 as YNNKEL (reference sequence). Trimming removed 0 bases at V and 6 bases at J, with 3 bases between. The CDR3 sequence is 12 residues long. DNA of the CDR3: TGTGCCAGCAGCCAAGACACAAACACCATATATTTT. It codes for CASSQDTNTIYF.

As DNA, the CDR3 is TGCGCCAGCAGCCAAGTCGCGGGTGGGGGAAATGAAAAACTGTTTTTT. Translating it yields CASSQVAGGGNEKLFF. V and J are TRBV4-1 and TRBJ1-4; maybe TRBD1 (5 bases). Germline assignment: CDR1 MGHRA and CDR2 YSYEKL. V was cut by 1 base and J by 5 bases, with 14 bases left in between. This CDR3 spans 16 amino acids.

This clone has more than one count but fewer than ten. This rearrangement joins TRBV3-1 (or the pseudogene TRBV3-2) to TRBJ2-2; no clear D gene. This CDR3 region has 15 residues. V was pared by 3 bases and J by 1 base, with 9 bases between. From germline, CDR1 is LGHDT and CDR2 YNNKEL (reference sequence). The CDR3 protein is CASSQNTKNTGELFF. The CDR3 region has the DNA TGTGCCAGCAGCCAGAACACGAAGAACACCGGGGAGCTGTTTTTT.

CDR3 sequence: CASSISGDNYGYTF. CDR3 coding DNA: TGTGCCAGTAGTATATCAGGAGATAACTATGGCTACACCTTC. The chain uses TRBV19 and TRBJ1-2; D gene unclear. The CDR3 sequence is 14 residues long. CDR1 is LNHDA and CDR2 is SQIVND in the germline V gene (reference sequence). V was trimmed by 2 bases and J by 1 base, leaving 8 bases between them.